This T cell receptor beta chain is from a study of blood T cell repertoires in COVID-19. Study details: Samples representing acute and convalescent COVID-19 were sourced from the United States, Italy and Spain. Sources were T cells, B-cell-depleted T cells, or PBMCs; the material itself was cDNA or gDNA.

In the authors' workflow: It was from reference gene primer amplification that nucleated cell counts were estimated. Clones were read by immunoSEQ multiplex PCR, and TCRdb kept only the in-frame ones, dropping some. V and J calls and clone size come straight from that table; D and trimming were deduced from the DNA. The sample shows roughly 230,000 clones, roughly 84% of them seen only once. The sequencing input was peripheral blood. The receptor comes from a woman aged 80 or older with acute or convalescent COVID-19.

CDR3 DNA sequence: TGCGCCAGCAGCAGGGGACTAGGGGAGGACAATGAGCAGTTCTTC. It translates to CASSRGLGEDNEQFF. The J gene is TRBJ2-1, the V gene TRBV5-1; TRBD2 agrees at 8 bases. The CDR3 spans 15 residues. V lost 4 bases to trimming and J lost 5 bases; unmatched junction nucleotides: 8. Looked up from germline, CDR1 is SGHRS and CDR2 is YFSETQ.